The 30 T cell receptor beta chains below come from one sample, sequenced in a study of type 1 and type 2 diabetes patients. PCR was run on genomic DNA. Amplification of the beta chain CDR3 used 30 forward and 13 reverse multiplex primers. Via MiXCR, TCRdb re-called the multiplex PCR reads, giving one row per CDR3 protein. Among about 270,000 distinct CDR3 sequences listed, roughly 50% were seen once. Sequenced input: peripheral blood mononuclear cells (PBMCs). These receptors were obtained from a man aged 18-30 years with type 2 diabetes.

The rearrangement uses TRBV24-1 and TRBJ1-2; D gene ambiguous. Germline values: CDR1 KGHDR, CDR2 SFDVKD. The V gene lost 9 bases and the J gene lost 1 base, with 5 bases spanning the gap. CDR3 length equals 11 residues. The CDR3 DNA reads as TGTGCCACCGGCAGTAACTATGGCTACACCTTC. This translates into CATGSNYGYTF.

V is TRBV6-2 or TRBV6-3 and J is TRBJ2-7, with D maybe TRBD2 (6 bases). Trimming removed 0 bases at V and 5 bases at J, with 20 bases between. The CDR3 consists of 17 residues. Germline CDR1 MNHEY, CDR2 SVGEGT. CDR3 amino acids: CASSYSIGGGRINEQYF. The CDR3 DNA reads as TGTGCCAGCAGTTACTCGATTGGGGGAGGCAGAATTAACGAGCAGTACTTC.

The J gene is TRBJ1-1, the V gene TRBV7-2; the D gene is possibly TRBD1 (5 bases). With 5 bases removed from V and 4 bases from J, the gap between germline ends came to 14 bases. Germline CDR1 is SGHTA and CDR2 is FQGNSA. CDR3 size: 14 residues. CDR3 loop: CASSPGLTGTEAFF. The CDR3 nucleotides read TGTGCCAGCAGCCCGGGGCTTACGGGCACTGAAGCTTTCTTT.

The rearrangement links TRBV19 to TRBJ2-1; D is possibly TRBD2 (5 bases). This CDR3 is 12 amino acids long. The V gene's germline CDR1 is LNHDA and CDR2 SQIVND (reference sequence). The V and J ends lost 4 bases and 8 bases respectively, with 9 bases between them. The CDR3 here is CASSRTLHEQFF. The CDR3 nucleotides are TGTGCCAGTAGTAGGACTCTCCATGAGCAGTTCTTC.

This clonotype came up a few times. The rearrangement uses TRBV6-2 or TRBV6-3 and TRBJ2-7, with D unresolved. V lost 5 bases and J 5 bases, leaving 7 bases between the germline ends. Germline CDR1 and CDR2: MNHEY and SVGEGT. The CDR3 covers 11 residues. The CDR3: CASSTFDEQYF. CDR3 bases: TGTGCCAGCAGTACCTTTGACGAGCAGTACTTC.

The chain is built from TRBV25-1 and TRBJ2-7; 10 positions agree with TRBD1. The CDR3 is 15 residues long. The trim removed 3 bases at V and 3 bases at J, leaving 5 bases unmatched. Germline V lookup: CDR1 MGHDK, CDR2 SYGVNS. CDR3 DNA: TGTGCCAGCAGTGACCCGGGACAGGGGCTCTACGAGCAGTACTTC. It codes for CASSDPGQGLYEQYF.

In regard to this clonotype: Germline and junction disagree at one end, which may indicate a read error. The chain has TRBV5-1 and TRBJ1-4; D gene ambiguous. Germline loops: CDR1 SGHRS, CDR2 YFSETQ. The CDR3 is 13 amino acids. In nucleotides, the CDR3 is TGTGCCAGCAGCTTGGTCGGTGGTGAAAAACTGTTTTTT. This gives the protein CASSLVGGEKLFF.

This clonotype was counted a few times. The V and J genes are TRBV19 and TRBJ2-1; TRBD1 aligns across 12 bases. With V trimmed by 5 bases and J by 8 bases, 7 bases remained unmatched. The CDR3 loop spans 15 amino acids. CDR1 LNHDA and CDR2 SQIVND come from the germline V gene (reference sequence). The CDR3 coding sequence is TGTGCCAGTAGTTCATCGGGACAGGGGGCGTATGAGCAGTTCTTC. It is translated as CASSSSGQGAYEQFF.

The gene calls are TRBV30 and TRBJ1-6; D gene unclear. This CDR3 is built from 14 residues. Germline V gives CDR1 GTSNPN, CDR2 SVGIG (reference sequence). Trimming removed 0 bases from V and 6 bases from J, with 9 bases in between. This chain's CDR3 is CAWSVLGGNSPLHF. CDR3 nucleotides: TGTGCCTGGAGTGTCCTGGGAGGTAATTCACCCCTCCACTTT.

The CDR3 is CSARRTGLFYEQYF. Written as DNA, the CDR3 is TGCAGTGCTAGAAGGACAGGCCTATTCTACGAGCAGTACTTC. The rearrangement joins TRBV20-1 to TRBJ2-7, with TRBD1 identical over 7 bases. With 2 bases clipped from V and 3 bases from J, the junction kept 7 bases outside the gene matches. The CDR3 contains 14 residues. Looked up from germline, CDR1 is DFQATT and CDR2 is SNEGSKA (reference sequence).

The chain carries TRBV5-1 and TRBJ2-7; 7 bases agree with TRBD1. The CDR3 is 17 amino acids. The V gene end was trimmed by 2 bases and the J gene end by 4 bases; junction bases not matched to a gene: 15. CDR1 is SGHRS and CDR2 is YFSETQ in the germline V gene. The CDR3 loop is CASSFLGGTTLAYEQYF. For the CDR3, the DNA is TGCGCCAGCAGCTTCCTAGGGGGCACGACCCTGGCTTACGAGCAGTACTTC.

This chain connects TRBV19 to TRBJ1-1; D is unresolved. The germline V and J ends were trimmed by 4 bases and 0 bases, with 9 bases remaining between them. Germline CDR1 is LNHDA and CDR2 is SQIVND (reference sequence). The CDR3 has 14 amino acids. Here the CDR3 reads CASSKTILNTEAFF. The CDR3 DNA is TGTGCCAGTAGTAAAACGATTTTGAACACTGAAGCTTTCTTT.

The chain employs TRBV7-8 and TRBJ2-3, with 12 bases fitting TRBD2. The trim removed 6 bases at V and 6 bases at J, leaving 19 bases unmatched. The CDR3 sequence is 19 residues long. In germline, CDR1 is SGHVS, CDR2 FQNEAQ. DNA for the CDR3: TGTGCCAGCAGTGAGGCCGGGGCCTCTAGCGGGAGGGCCTTGGATACGCAGTATTTT. Protein sequence: CASSEAGASSGRALDTQYF.

The CDR3 DNA reads as TGCGCCACCCGGAGGCGGATTTTGGAGCAGCCCCAGCATTTT. It specifies CATRRRILEQPQHF. The gene calls are TRBV10-1 and TRBJ1-5; D unclear. Trimming pared 10 bases from V and 7 bases from J, leaving 20 bases between. The CDR3 spans 14 residues. Germline V gene data show CDR1 as WNHNN and CDR2 as SYGVQD (reference sequence).

Only a few counts were recorded for this clonotype. V gene TRBV12-3 or TRBV12-4 combines with J gene TRBJ2-5; D perhaps matches TRBD1 (6 bases). The CDR3 loop spans 13 amino acids. V was trimmed by 6 bases and J by 10 bases, leaving 18 bases between them. In nucleotides, the CDR3 is TGTGCCAGCAGCCCACTTGGGGGCGATTTCCAGTACTTC. Translating it yields CASSPLGGDFQYF.

This chain uses TRBV25-1 with TRBJ2-1, with 11 bases aligning to TRBD2. The CDR3 has 20 residues. From germline, CDR1 is MGHDK and CDR2 SYGVNS. The ends lost 1 base at V and 0 bases at J; junction bases unmatched: 11. CDR3 region: CASSESGTSGLLSSYNEQFF. In DNA, the CDR3 is TGTGCCAGCAGTGAATCGGGGACTAGCGGATTACTTAGCTCCTACAATGAGCAGTTCTTC.

This clonotype appeared a few times. The chain has TRBV24-1 and TRBJ1-5; D unresolved. The CDR3 contains 13 residues. Trimming shortened V by 5 bases and J by 4 bases, and 8 bases separated the two germline ends. Germline V CDR1 and CDR2: KGHDR, SFDVKD. The CDR3 nucleotides are TGTGCCACCAGTGCGGCGGGAAATCAGCCCCAGCATTTT. Translated: CATSAAGNQPQHF.

Only a few counts were recorded for this clonotype. The chain recombines TRBV6-5 with TRBJ2-5, with D hard to call. Germline CDR1 and CDR2: MNHEY and SVGAGI. This CDR3 has 14 amino acids. Trimming took 1 base from V and 2 from J, leaving 8 bases between them. CDR3 coding DNA: TGTGCCAGCAGTTACTTATCGGGTCAAGAGACCCAGTACTTC. Amino acid sequence: CASSYLSGQETQYF.

This clonotype came up many times. V is TRBV7-8 and J is TRBJ1-6; the D gene is possibly TRBD1 (5 bases). The ends were cut back, 5 bases at V and 5 bases at J, with 16 bases in the middle. CDR1 and CDR2 (germline): SGHVS, FQNEAQ. The CDR3 sequence is 16 residues long. DNA of the CDR3: TGTGCCAGCAGCGTCCTTCCGGGACTCCATAATTCACCCCTCCACTTT. Translation: CASSVLPGLHNSPLHF.

CDR3 coding DNA: TGTGCCAGCAGCTTAGGGGAGGCTAGCAATCAGCCCCAGCATTTT. It codes for CASSLGEASNQPQHF. This sequence joins TRBV7-2 and TRBJ1-5; D unresolved. The length of the CDR3 is 15 residues. Between the trimmed V and J ends, which lost 1 base and 0 bases, there was a span of 7 bases. Looked up from germline, CDR1 is SGHTA and CDR2 is FQGNSA.

With regard to this clonotype: One end of the junction fails to match germline, which may point to a read error. The V and J genes are TRBV29-1 and TRBJ1-1; D not certain. The germline CDR1 and CDR2 sequences are SQVTM and ANQGSEA. CDR3 length: 12 amino acids. For the CDR3, the DNA is TGCATCGTTGAGGCCTTAAACACTGAAGCTTTCTTT. Translation gives CIVEALNTEAFF.

This clonotype was picked up a small number of times. The V and J genes are TRBV19 and TRBJ2-5; D assignment may be TRBD1 or TRBD2 (6 bases each). V lost 6 bases and J 5 bases, leaving 13 bases between the germline ends. The CDR3 loop spans 13 amino acids. The germline CDR1 and CDR2 sequences are LNHDA and SQIVND (reference sequence). DNA of the CDR3: TGTGCCAGTAGCGGCGGGACAATTGAGACCCAGTACTTC. Residues: CASSGGTIETQYF.

Notes on this clonotype: The germline gene is not matched at one end of the junction; a read error may be the cause. This chain connects TRBV19 to TRBJ1-2, with D possibly matching TRBD1 (5 bases). The length of the CDR3 is 12 residues. Germline-derived CDR1 and CDR2 are LNHDA and SQIVND (reference sequence). The CDR3 DNA sequence: TGTGCCAGTAGGGAGGGAGTGGGGCCACACCAATTC. Its protein product is CASREGVGPHQF.

The rearrangement links TRBV29-1 to TRBJ1-1, with a weak D call TRBD1 (5 bases). This CDR3 region has 14 residues. The V gene's germline CDR1 is SQVTM and CDR2 ANQGSEA. The V end was cut by 7 bases, the J end by 6 bases, with 21 bases between. The CDR3 is CSAGGEWMGSEAFF. The CDR3 DNA sequence: TGCAGCGCTGGGGGGGAGTGGATGGGATCTGAAGCTTTCTTT. Drawing the rest from reference TRBV29-1 and TRBJ1-1, the complete variable domain is SAVISQKPSRDICQRGTSLTIQCQVDSQVTMMFWYRQQPGQSLTLIATANQGSEATYESGFVIDKFPISRPNLTFSTLTVSNMSPEDSSIYLCSAGGEWMGSEAFFGQGTRLTVV.

The gene calls are TRBV2 and TRBJ2-7, with D perhaps TRBD1 (6 bases). CDR3 length: 14 residues. V was shortened by 3 bases and J by 6 bases, with 15 bases between the two germline ends. Per the germline V gene, CDR1 is SNHLY and CDR2 is FYNNEI. The CDR3 region has the DNA TGTGCCAGCAGTGACCCTGACCAGGGGAGCGAGCAGTACTTC. The encoded protein is CASSDPDQGSEQYF.

The chain uses TRBV13 and TRBJ2-7; tentatively, D is TRBD2 (5 bases). Trimming pared 4 bases from V and 2 bases from J, leaving 18 bases between. The CDR3 is 16 residues long. CDR1 is PRHDT and CDR2 is FYEKMQ in the germline V gene (reference sequence). The CDR3 region has the DNA TGTGCCAGCAGCTCCCCCCGGGGTACAGAACCCTACGAGCAGTACTTC. This translates into CASSSPRGTEPYEQYF.

The chain couples TRBV20-1 to TRBJ2-1; D may be TRBD2 (5 bases). The V end was cut by 5 bases, the J end by 4 bases, with 18 bases between. CDR3 length: 15 amino acids. Germline V gene sequence: CDR1 DFQATT, CDR2 SNEGSKA (reference sequence). This CDR3 is CSAPPDGLGYNEQFF. The CDR3 region has the DNA TGCAGTGCTCCCCCTGACGGACTGGGGTACAATGAGCAGTTCTTC.

J is TRBJ1-1 and V is TRBV20-1; no firm D call. Looked up from germline, CDR1 is DFQATT and CDR2 is SNEGSKA (reference sequence). The CDR3 has 14 residues. With 5 bases removed from V and 0 bases from J, the gap between germline ends came to 13 bases. The CDR3 protein is CSASPRLMNTEAFF. The CDR3 DNA reads as TGCAGTGCTTCCCCCCGACTCATGAACACTGAAGCTTTCTTT.

This chain uses TRBV7-2 with TRBJ2-7; tentative D call: TRBD2 (6 bases). The last part of the DNA fits TRBJ2-5 better; the J call may be wrong. The CDR3 sequence is 15 residues long. From germline, CDR1 is SGHTA and CDR2 FQGNSA. The CDR3 DNA is TGTGCCAGCAGCTCCCTGGAGGGGTGGCAAGAGACCCAGTACTTC. Translation gives CASSSLEGWQETQYF.

The rearrangement joins TRBV25-1 to TRBJ1-4, with 9 bases matching TRBD1. Germline V gene lookup returns CDR1 MGHDK and CDR2 SYGVNS. The CDR3 has 13 residues. V dropped 6 bases and J dropped 8; count of bases not matched to a gene: 4. In DNA, the CDR3 is TGTGCCAGCAGCGGACAGGGGTTCGAAAAACTGTTTTTT. Encoded protein: CASSGQGFEKLFF.